This T cell receptor (beta chain) is from a study of blood T cell repertoires in COVID-19. Study background: Sites in the United States, Italy and Spain provided acute and convalescent COVID-19 samples. Sources were T cells, B-cell-depleted T cells, or PBMCs; the material itself was cDNA or gDNA.

Per the study methods: Amplification of reference gene primers was used by the study to estimate nucleated cell counts. Profiled with immunoSEQ multiplex PCR; TCRdb holds only in-frame clones, not every one. That table supplies the V and J calls and clone size; D and trimming were determined from the DNA. This table holds over 90,000 clones, 75% to 95% found once. V was trimmed by 5 bases and J by 2 bases, leaving 8 bases between them. The CDR3 sequence is 12 residues long. Germline assignment: CDR1 SGHNT and CDR2 YYREEE (reference sequence). The source of this sequence is a man aged 18 to 35 with acute or convalescent COVID-19. The sequencing sample was made of peripheral blood. V and J are TRBV5-4 and TRBJ2-7; D not certain. The CDR3 DNA sequence: TGTGCCAGCAGTTCGTATCCCTACGAGCAGTACTTC. It specifies CASSSYPYEQYF.